The entry that follows covers one TCR beta chain sequence. Its specific antigen is unknown. Within one base of it there is no much larger clone, and no base qualities were kept. Genomic DNA was extracted from the sorted cells using the QIAGEN blood and tissue kit and was quantified on a NanoDrop 1000. Using multiplex PCR of genomic DNA, the immunoSEQ platform deep sequenced and quantified the TCR alpha and beta chains. As for the authors' bioinformatics: IMGT gene and region definitions were used to annotate TCR sequences. As a stand-in for the preselection repertoire, out-of-frame rearrangements were used and set against in-frame clonotypes. The iCHAO1 estimator supplied with the immunoSEQ platform was used to estimate repertoire size. Clonal inequality was measured with a Gini index on in-frame amino acid clonotypes, based on the Lorenz curve. The intersect function in the R package tcR was used to count shared clonotypes, while the Jaccard index served to score similarity. Principal component analysis of V, J and V-J usage frequencies was run with the R prcomp function without normalization. Sourced from immuneACCESS, this table was stored by TCRdb with only in-frame sequences that have V and J called. A share of the clones is absent; for the studies checked, an unresolved V gene accounts for under half, and the remainder has no known explanation. The V and J calls and clone size were taken over from that table, and D and trimming were inferred from the DNA. Present in this sample are 86,000 or so clones, roughly 93% of which were seen just once. Of the sample, 1.2% to 1.5% falls within the top ten clones.

The sample belongs to a study of human versus mouse CDR3 diversity and MHC coevolution (dated by TCRdb to about 2017). Describing the broader study: According to reports, the immunoSEQ assay can detect one in 200,000 T cells and keeps multiplex PCR amplification bias to a minimum. Valid reads per sample ranged from about 0.6 x 10^7 to 1.8 x 10^7 across mouse and human samples. Human naive CD4 T cell repertoires were used as a reference for TCR selection on multiple MHC II alleles and were compared with human-TCR-locus transgenic mice carrying single MHC II. The human cohort was made up of three healthy volunteer blood donors, who at collection were aged 30 to 40, 40 to 49 and 60 to 69, one donor in each range.

Naive CD4 T cells, defined as CD45RO-negative and CD62L-positive, were isolated from PBMCs by fluorescence-activated cell sorting. Each donor gave roughly 50 ml of fresh peripheral blood, from which PBMCs were isolated by Ficoll density centrifugation. All samples were sorted on a FACSAria III instrument and reached purity above 85%. The germline V gene yields SGDLS for CDR1 and YYNGEE for CDR2. Including the terminal cysteine and phenylalanine, the CDR3 comprises 14 residues. Solely the CDR3 DNA is kept, with 42 bases framed from the first base. Trimming removed 4 bases from V and 5 bases from J; the gene matches leave 8 bases unexplained. General findings and caveats noted by the study authors: Among all compared groups, two of the three human donors had the lowest clonal inequality scores. According to iCHAO1 estimates, humans had the largest TCR beta repertoire, 1.7 million or so clonotypes, which was attributed likely to selection by multiple MHC II molecules. On average, more CDR3 deletions and insertions were observed in humans than in mice, indicating greater exonuclease and TdT activity. Because human T cells were selected on roughly six MHC II alleles, repertoire diversity in humans and mice was not considered directly comparable.

The TCR comes from a person aged 30-70 years in good health. The sample was naive CD4+ T cells from blood. The cell subset or site label on this specimen signifies: CD45RO-negative CD62L-positive naive CD4 T cells. The rearranged segments are TRBV9 and TRBJ2-5; the central 7 bases match TRBD1. The CDR3 is CASSSGTAGETQYF. The DNA sequence reads TGTGCCAGCAGCAGTGGGACAGCCGGGGAGACCCAGTACTTC.